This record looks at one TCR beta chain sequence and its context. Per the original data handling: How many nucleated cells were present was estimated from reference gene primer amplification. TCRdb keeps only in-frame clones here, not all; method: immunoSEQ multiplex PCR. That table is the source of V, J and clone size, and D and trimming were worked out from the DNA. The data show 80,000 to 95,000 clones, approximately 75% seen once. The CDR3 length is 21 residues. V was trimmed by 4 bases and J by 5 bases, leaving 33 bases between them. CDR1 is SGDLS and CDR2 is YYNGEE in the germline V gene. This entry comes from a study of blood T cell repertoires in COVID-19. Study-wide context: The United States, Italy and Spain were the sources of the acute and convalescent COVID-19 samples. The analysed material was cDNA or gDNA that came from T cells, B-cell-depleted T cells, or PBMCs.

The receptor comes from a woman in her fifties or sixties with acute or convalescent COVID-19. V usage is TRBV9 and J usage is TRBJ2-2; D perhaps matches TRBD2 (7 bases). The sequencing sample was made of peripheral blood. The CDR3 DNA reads TGTGCCAGCAGCCCTCAACGAAGGGGGAGGGTAGGAGAGGGTAGGACCGGGGAGCTGTTTTTT. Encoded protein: CASSPQRRGRVGEGRTGELFF.